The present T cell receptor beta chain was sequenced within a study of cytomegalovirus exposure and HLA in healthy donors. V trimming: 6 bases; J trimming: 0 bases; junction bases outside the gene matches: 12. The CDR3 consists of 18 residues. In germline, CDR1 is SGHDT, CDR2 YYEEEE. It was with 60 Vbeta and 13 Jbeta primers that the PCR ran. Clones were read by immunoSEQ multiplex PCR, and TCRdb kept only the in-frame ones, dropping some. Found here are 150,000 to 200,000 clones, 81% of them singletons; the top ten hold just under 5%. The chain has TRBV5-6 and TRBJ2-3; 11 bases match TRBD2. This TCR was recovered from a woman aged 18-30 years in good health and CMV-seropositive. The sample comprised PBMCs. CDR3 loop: CASNPWTSGYSSTDTQYF. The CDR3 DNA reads TGTGCCAGCAACCCCTGGACTAGCGGGTACTCTAGCACAGATACGCAGTATTTT. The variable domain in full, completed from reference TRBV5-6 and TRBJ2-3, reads DAGVTQSPTHLIKTRGQQVTLRCSPKSGHDTVSWYQQALGQGPQFIFQYYEEEERQRGNFPDRFSGHQFPNYSSELNVNALLLGDSALYLCASNPWTSGYSSTDTQYFGPGTRLTVL.